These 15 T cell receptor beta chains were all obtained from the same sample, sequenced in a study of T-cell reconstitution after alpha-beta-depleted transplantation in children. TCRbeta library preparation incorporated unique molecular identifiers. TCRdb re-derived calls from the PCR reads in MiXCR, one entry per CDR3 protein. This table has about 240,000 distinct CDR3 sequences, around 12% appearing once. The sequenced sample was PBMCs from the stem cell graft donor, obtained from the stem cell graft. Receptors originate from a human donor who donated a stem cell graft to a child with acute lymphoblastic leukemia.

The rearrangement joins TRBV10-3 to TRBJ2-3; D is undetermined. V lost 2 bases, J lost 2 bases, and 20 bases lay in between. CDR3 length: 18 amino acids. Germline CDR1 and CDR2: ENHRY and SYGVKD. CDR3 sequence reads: CAISEPGLGTVYTDTQYF. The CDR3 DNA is TGTGCCATCAGTGAGCCCGGTTTGGGAACGGTATACACAGATACGCAGTATTTT.

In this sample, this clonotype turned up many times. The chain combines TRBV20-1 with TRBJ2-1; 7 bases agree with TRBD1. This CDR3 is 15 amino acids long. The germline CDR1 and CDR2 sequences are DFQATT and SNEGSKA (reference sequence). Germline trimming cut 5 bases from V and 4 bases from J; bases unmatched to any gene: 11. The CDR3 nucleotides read TGCAGTGCTTTTCTTGGACAGGCTCAGTACAATGAGCAGTTCTTC. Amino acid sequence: CSAFLGQAQYNEQFF.

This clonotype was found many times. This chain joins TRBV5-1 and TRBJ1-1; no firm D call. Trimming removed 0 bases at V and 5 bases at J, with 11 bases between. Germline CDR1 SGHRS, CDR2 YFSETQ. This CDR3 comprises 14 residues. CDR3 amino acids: CASSLESGETEAFF. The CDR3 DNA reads TGCGCCAGCAGCTTGGAGTCGGGAGAGACTGAAGCTTTCTTT.

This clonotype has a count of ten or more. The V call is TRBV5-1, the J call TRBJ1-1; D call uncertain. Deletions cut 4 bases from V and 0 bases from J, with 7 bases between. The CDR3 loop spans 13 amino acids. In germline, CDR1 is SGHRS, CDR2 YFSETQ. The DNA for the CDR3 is TGCGCCAGCAGCCCTGAGTTGAACACTGAAGCTTTCTTT. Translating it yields CASSPELNTEAFF.

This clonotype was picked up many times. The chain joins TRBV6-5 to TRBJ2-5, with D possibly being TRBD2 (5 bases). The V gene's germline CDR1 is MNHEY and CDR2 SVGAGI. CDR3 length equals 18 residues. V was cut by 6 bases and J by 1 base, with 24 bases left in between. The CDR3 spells CASSTRLPPLSIQETQYF. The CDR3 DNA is TGTGCCAGCAGCACGAGACTACCTCCACTCTCAATCCAAGAGACCCAGTACTTC.

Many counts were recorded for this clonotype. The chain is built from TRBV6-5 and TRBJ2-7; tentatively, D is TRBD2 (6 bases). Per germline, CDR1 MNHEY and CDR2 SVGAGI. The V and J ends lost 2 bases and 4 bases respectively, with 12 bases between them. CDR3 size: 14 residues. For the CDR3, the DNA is TGTGCCAGCAGTTACCAGGAGGGAAGTTACGAGCAGTACTTC. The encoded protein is CASSYQEGSYEQYF.

The CDR3 here is CASSPQIATNEKLFF. The DNA of the CDR3 is TGTGCCAGCAGCCCCCAGATTGCAACTAATGAAAAACTGTTTTTT. This rearrangement joins TRBV7-8 to TRBJ1-4; D is undetermined. The germline gives CDR1 SGHVS, CDR2 FQNEAQ. The ends were cut back, 5 bases at V and 0 bases at J, with 10 bases in the middle. This CDR3 is 15 amino acids long.

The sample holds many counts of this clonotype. The CDR3 DNA is TGTGCCAGCAGCGGCCAGGCCCCCCGGGATACAGATACGCAGTATTTT. Translation gives CASSGQAPRDTDTQYF. The V call is TRBV4-2, the J call TRBJ2-3; perhaps TRBD2 as D (5 bases). Germline loops: CDR1 LGHNA, CDR2 YNFKEQ. V dropped 5 bases and J dropped 3 bases, with 18 bases sitting between them. This CDR3 contains 16 residues.

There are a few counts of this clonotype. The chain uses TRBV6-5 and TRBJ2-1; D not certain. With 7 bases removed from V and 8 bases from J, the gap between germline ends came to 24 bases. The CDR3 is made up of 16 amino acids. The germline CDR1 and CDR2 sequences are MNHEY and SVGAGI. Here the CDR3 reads CASTFTTKGGRYEQFF. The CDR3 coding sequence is TGTGCCAGCACCTTTACGACGAAAGGTGGTCGGTATGAGCAGTTCTTC.

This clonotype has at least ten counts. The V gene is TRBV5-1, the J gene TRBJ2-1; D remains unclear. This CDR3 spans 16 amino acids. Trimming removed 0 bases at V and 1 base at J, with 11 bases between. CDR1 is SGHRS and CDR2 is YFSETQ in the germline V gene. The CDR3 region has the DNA TGCGCCAGCAGCTTGGGCGTGGGTGAGTCCTACAATGAGCAGTTCTTC. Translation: CASSLGVGESYNEQFF.

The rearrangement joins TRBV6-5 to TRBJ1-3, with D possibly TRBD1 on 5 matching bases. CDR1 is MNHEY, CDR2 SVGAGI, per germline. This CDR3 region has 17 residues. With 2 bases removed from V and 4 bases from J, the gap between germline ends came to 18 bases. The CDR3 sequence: CASSYPRELQTGNTIYF. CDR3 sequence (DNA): TGTGCCAGCAGTTACCCCAGGGAATTACAAACGGGAAACACCATATATTTT.

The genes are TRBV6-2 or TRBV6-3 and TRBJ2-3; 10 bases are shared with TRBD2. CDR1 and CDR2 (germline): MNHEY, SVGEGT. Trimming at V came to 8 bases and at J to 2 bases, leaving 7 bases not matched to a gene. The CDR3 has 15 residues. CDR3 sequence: CASLRSGGATDTQYF. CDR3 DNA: TGTGCCAGCCTCCGAAGCGGGGGGGCCACAGATACGCAGTATTTT.

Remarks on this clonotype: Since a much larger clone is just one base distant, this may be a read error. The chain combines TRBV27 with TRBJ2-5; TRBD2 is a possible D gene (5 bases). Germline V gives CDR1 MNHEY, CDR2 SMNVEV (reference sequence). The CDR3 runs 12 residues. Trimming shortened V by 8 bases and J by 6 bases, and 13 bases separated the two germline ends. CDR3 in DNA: TGTGCCAGCCGGGATGGTCCGCAGACCCAGTACTTC. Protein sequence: CASRDGPQTQYF.

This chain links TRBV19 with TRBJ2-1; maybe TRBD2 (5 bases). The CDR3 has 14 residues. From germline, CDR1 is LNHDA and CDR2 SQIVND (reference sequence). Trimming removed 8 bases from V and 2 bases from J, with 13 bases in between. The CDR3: CASGPGLPYNEQFF. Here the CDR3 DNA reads TGTGCCAGTGGCCCTGGACTCCCCTACAATGAGCAGTTCTTC. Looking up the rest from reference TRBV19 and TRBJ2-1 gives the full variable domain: DGGITQSPKYLFRKEGQNVTLSCEQNLNHDAMYWYRQDPGQGLRLIYYSQIVNDFQKGDIAEGYSVSREKKESFPLTVTSAQKNPTAFYLCASGPGLPYNEQFFGPGTRLTVL.

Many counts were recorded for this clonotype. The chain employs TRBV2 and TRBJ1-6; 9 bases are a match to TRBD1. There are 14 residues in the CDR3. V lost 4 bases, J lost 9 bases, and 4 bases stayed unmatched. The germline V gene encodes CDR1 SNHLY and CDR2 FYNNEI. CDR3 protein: CASSVGQGLSPLHF. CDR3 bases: TGTGCCAGCAGTGTCGGACAGGGGCTTTCACCCCTCCACTTT.